A single sample gave rise to the 15 T cell receptor beta chains below, sequenced in a study of T cell changes during pregnancy in multiple sclerosis. Only in-frame clones appear in the TCRdb table, and some are missing; sequencing was by immunoSEQ multiplex PCR. The repertoire holds some 100,000 clones, with almost 95% as singletons. This specimen consisted of peripheral blood, obtained before pregnancy. The receptors here all came from a female donor with multiple sclerosis, enrolled in a pregnancy study.

The CDR3 is CASSSSDHRGEKLFF. CDR3 DNA sequence: TGTGCCAGCAGTTCCAGCGATCACAGGGGGGAAAAACTGTTTTTT. This chain joins TRBV27 and TRBJ1-4, with 8 bases matching TRBD1. CDR1 and CDR2 (germline): MNHEY, SMNVEV (reference sequence). The ends lost 4 bases at V and 8 bases at J; junction bases unmatched: 9. The CDR3 consists of 15 residues.

This chain joins TRBV7-8 and TRBJ2-2; 10 bases are shared with TRBD1. Germline loops: CDR1 SGHVS, CDR2 FQNEAQ. J was trimmed by 4 bases and V by 5 bases; bases with no gene match: 4. The CDR3 consists of 15 residues. CDR3 loop: CASSADRGRTGELFF. CDR3 sequence (DNA): TGTGCCAGCAGCGCCGACAGGGGGCGCACCGGGGAGCTGTTTTTT.

The rearrangement joins TRBV30 to TRBJ2-4; 8 bases map to TRBD2. Germline values: CDR1 GTSNPN, CDR2 SVGIG (reference sequence). J was trimmed by 9 bases and V by 2 bases; bases with no gene match: 3. The CDR3 is made up of 12 amino acids. CDR3 sequence (DNA): TGTGCCTGGAGTACGGCGGGGGGCATTCAGTACTTC. This sequence encodes CAWSTAGGIQYF.

The chain carries TRBV5-1 and TRBJ1-1; D may be TRBD1 (5 bases). Germline V gene lookup returns CDR1 SGHRS and CDR2 YFSETQ. The germline V and J ends were trimmed by 4 bases and 0 bases, with 10 bases remaining between them. The CDR3 is 14 residues long. The CDR3 sequence: CASSRDSMNTEAFF. The CDR3 coding sequence is TGCGCCAGCAGCCGCGACAGCATGAACACTGAAGCTTTCTTT.

The gene calls are TRBV7-9 and TRBJ2-2; TRBD2 matches at 8 bases. Germline V gene sequence: CDR1 SEHNR, CDR2 FQNEAQ (reference sequence). The J segment lost 0 bases and the V segment lost 7 bases, leaving 4 bases of the junction unmatched. The CDR3 totals 15 residues. For the CDR3, the DNA is TGTGCCAGCACCTTCGGGAGGGCGAACACCGGGGAGCTGTTTTTT. Translation: CASTFGRANTGELFF.

The genes are TRBV7-9 and TRBJ2-7; possibly TRBD1 for D (6 bases). The germline CDR1 and CDR2 sequences are SEHNR and FQNEAQ (reference sequence). The length of the CDR3 is 15 residues. Trimming cost V 4 bases and J 2 bases, with 15 bases left between them. The CDR3 sequence: CASSSGTIPTYEQYF. CDR3 nucleotide sequence: TGTGCCAGCAGCTCTGGGACAATCCCCACCTACGAGCAGTACTTC.

This clone was picked up one time. V usage is TRBV5-8 and J usage is TRBJ2-3, with a weak D call TRBD1 (5 bases). The CDR3 totals 14 residues. The V end lost 0 bases, the J end lost 6 bases, and 11 bases lay between the germline ends. CDR1 SGHTS and CDR2 YDEGEE come from the germline V gene. The CDR3 nucleotides are TGTGCCAGCAGCTTGGCGCAGGGAACTGATACGCAGTATTTT. This sequence encodes CASSLAQGTDTQYF. The whole variable domain, remainder taken from reference TRBV5-8 and TRBJ2-3, is EAGVTQSPTHLIKTRGQQATLRCSPISGHTSVYWYQQALGLGLQFLLWYDEGEERNRGNFPPRFSGRQFPNYSSELNVNALELEDSALYLCASSLAQGTDTQYFGPGTRLTVL.

A single count supports this clone. The chain combines TRBV18 with TRBJ2-1; perhaps TRBD2 as D (6 bases). CDR3 length: 17 amino acids. CDR1 KGHSH and CDR2 LQKENI come from the germline V gene. The ends were cut back, 1 base at V and 7 bases at J, with 20 bases in the middle. The CDR3 DNA reads as TGTGCCAGCTCACCACTGCGGGGTAGCGGCGTATGGAATGAGCAGTTCTTC. Translation: CASSPLRGSGVWNEQFF. The variable domain in full, completed from reference TRBV18 and TRBJ2-1, reads NAGVMQNPRHLVRRRGQEARLRCSPMKGHSHVYWYRQLPEEGLKFMVYLQKENIIDESGMPKERFSAEFPKEGPSILRIQQVVRGDSAAYFCASSPLRGSGVWNEQFFGPGTRLTVL.

The chain combines TRBV5-4 with TRBJ2-1; 12 positions agree with TRBD2. This CDR3 region has 15 residues. CDR1 is SGHNT and CDR2 is YYREEE in the germline V gene (reference sequence). With V trimmed by 4 bases and J by 4 bases, 3 bases remained unmatched. CDR3 sequence reads: CASSRGLAGYNEQFF. CDR3 bases: TGTGCCAGCAGCCGTGGACTAGCGGGGTACAATGAGCAGTTCTTC.

The chain links TRBV19 to TRBJ1-2, with D maybe TRBD1 (5 bases). This CDR3 is 15 amino acids long. The germline V gene encodes CDR1 LNHDA and CDR2 SQIVND (reference sequence). V lost 7 bases and J lost 4, with 19 bases in between. In DNA form, the CDR3 reads TGTGCCAGTACTCGGGGGAAGGGATTATTCTATGGCTACACCTTC. Translating it yields CASTRGKGLFYGYTF. Filled out from reference TRBV19 and TRBJ1-2, the complete variable domain reads DGGITQSPKYLFRKEGQNVTLSCEQNLNHDAMYWYRQDPGQGLRLIYYSQIVNDFQKGDIAEGYSVSREKKESFPLTVTSAQKNPTAFYLCASTRGKGLFYGYTFGSGTRLTVV.

V gene TRBV2 combines with J gene TRBJ1-4; tentative D call: TRBD1 (5 bases). V was cut by 7 bases and J by 8 bases, with 11 bases left in between. This CDR3 spans 12 amino acids. Per germline, CDR1 SNHLY and CDR2 FYNNEI. The chain's CDR3 is CASTREGEKLFF. CDR3 DNA sequence: TGTGCCAGCACTAGGGAGGGGGAAAAACTGTTTTTT. Full variable domain (remainder filled in from reference TRBV2 and TRBJ1-4): EPEVTQTPSHQVTQMGQEVILRCVPISNHLYFYWYRQILGQKVEFLVSFYNNEISEKSEIFDDQFSVERPDGSNFTLKIRSTKLEDSAMYFCASTREGEKLFFGSGTQLSVL.

This rearrangement joins TRBV4-1 to TRBJ1-2; TRBD1 might be the D (5 bases). The ends were cut back, 0 bases at V and 4 bases at J, with 12 bases in the middle. CDR1 is MGHRA, CDR2 YSYEKL, per germline. CDR3 length: 15 residues. The CDR3 reads CASSQDLRTSYGYTF. In DNA form, the CDR3 reads TGCGCCAGCAGCCAAGATTTGCGGACAAGCTATGGCTACACCTTC.

This clone was observed once. CDR3 nucleotides: TGTGCCAGCAGTGAAGTAGTCAACGGGAGAGGGTTCTTC. This sequence encodes CASSEVVNGRGFF. The V gene is TRBV6-1, the J gene TRBJ2-1, with D possibly being TRBD2 (6 bases). Germline values: CDR1 MNHNS, CDR2 SASEGT. The CDR3 runs 13 residues. V was trimmed by 1 base and J by 15 bases, leaving 16 bases between them.

The rearrangement uses TRBV10-3 and TRBJ2-2; maybe TRBD2 (6 bases). Trimming took 9 bases from V and 2 from J, leaving 10 bases between them. Per germline, CDR1 ENHRY and CDR2 SYGVKD. CDR3 length equals 13 residues. CDR3 residues: CAMAEGNTGELFF. CDR3 coding DNA: TGTGCCATGGCGGAGGGAAACACCGGGGAGCTGTTTTTT.

The rearrangement links TRBV9 to TRBJ2-7; 11 nucleotides agree with TRBD1. V dropped 4 bases and J dropped 3; count of bases not matched to a gene: 9. Germline V lookup: CDR1 SGDLS, CDR2 YYNGEE. The CDR3 has 16 residues. CDR3 DNA sequence: TGTGCCAGCAGCACGCCCGCCGGGACAGGGGGCTACGAGCAGTACTTC. Translated, it gives CASSTPAGTGGYEQYF.